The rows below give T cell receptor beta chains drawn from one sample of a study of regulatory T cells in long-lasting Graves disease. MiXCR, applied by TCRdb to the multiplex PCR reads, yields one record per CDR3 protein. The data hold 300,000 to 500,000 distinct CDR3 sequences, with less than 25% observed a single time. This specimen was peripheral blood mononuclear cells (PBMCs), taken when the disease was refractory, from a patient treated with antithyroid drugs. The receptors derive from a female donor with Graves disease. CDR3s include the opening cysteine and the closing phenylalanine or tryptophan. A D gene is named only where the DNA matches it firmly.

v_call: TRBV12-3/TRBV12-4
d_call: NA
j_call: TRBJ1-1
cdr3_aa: CASTPGQYTEAFF

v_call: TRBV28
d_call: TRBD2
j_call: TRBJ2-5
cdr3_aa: CASRAGLLETQYF

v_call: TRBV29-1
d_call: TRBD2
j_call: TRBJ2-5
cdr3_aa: CSGGGQETQYF

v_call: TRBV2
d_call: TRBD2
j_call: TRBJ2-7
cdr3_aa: CARSERDWGLHEQYF

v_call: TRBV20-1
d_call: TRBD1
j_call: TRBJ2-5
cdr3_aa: CSVKGDRGRLETQYF

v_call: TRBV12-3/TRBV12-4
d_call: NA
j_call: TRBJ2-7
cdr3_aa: CASSFLIHGEQYF

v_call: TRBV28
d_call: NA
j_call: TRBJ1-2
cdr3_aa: CASSSLQAGVRYGYTF

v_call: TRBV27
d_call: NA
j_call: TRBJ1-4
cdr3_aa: CASSSGRNGEKLFF

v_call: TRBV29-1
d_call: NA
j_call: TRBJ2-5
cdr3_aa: CSVGEGVGKRPQYF

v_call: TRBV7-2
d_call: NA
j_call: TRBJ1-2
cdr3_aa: CASSLLQGGYTF

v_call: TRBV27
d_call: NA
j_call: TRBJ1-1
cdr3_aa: CASHTGVGNTEAFF

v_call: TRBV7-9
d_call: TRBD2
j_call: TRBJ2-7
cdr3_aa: CASSLAEGLAGTYEQYF

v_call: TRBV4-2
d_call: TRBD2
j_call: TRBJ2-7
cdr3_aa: CASSQRGLAGKLYEQYF

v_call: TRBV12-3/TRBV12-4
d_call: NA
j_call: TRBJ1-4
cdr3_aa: CASSVGPGERTNEKLFF

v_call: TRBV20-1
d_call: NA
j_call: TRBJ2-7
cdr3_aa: CSATDETYEQYF

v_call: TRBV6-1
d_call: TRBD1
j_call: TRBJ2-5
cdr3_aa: CASTDRGSKEAQYF

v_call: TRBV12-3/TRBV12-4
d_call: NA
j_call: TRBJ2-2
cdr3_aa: CASSLAGTGELFF

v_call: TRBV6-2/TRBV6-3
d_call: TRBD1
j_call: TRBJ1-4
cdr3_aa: CASSQQQGAREKLFF

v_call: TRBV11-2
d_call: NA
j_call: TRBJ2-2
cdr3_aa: CASSLTDTGELFF

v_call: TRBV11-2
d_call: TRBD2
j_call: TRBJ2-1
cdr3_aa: CASSSSGSAYNEQFF

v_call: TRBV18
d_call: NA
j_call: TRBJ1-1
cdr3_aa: CASSLSQDRNTEAFF

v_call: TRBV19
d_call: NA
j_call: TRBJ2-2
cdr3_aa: CASRQVSANTGELFF

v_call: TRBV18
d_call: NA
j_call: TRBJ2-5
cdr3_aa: CASSRDSLGGETQYF

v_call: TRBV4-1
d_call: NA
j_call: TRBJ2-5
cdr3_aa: CASSQSPGRETQYF

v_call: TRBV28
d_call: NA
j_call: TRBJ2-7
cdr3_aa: CASSQRFTSYEQYF

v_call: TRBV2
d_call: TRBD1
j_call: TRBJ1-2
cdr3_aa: CASHDRGLGYTF

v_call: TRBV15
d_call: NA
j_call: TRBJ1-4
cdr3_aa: CATSRDRPGNEKLFF

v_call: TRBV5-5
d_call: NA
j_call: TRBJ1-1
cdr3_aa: CASSPQGFQDTEAFF

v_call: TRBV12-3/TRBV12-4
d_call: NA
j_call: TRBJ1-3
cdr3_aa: CASSSYPTIYF

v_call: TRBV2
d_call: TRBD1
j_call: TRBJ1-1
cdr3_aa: CASTPQGGNTEAFF

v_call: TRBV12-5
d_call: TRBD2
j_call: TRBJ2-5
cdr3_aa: CASGLWSSGVPTQYF

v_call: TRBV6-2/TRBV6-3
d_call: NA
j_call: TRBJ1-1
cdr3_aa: CASSTKSPGIRIEAFF

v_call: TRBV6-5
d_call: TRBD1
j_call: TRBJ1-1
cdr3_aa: CASSYDRASTNTEAFF

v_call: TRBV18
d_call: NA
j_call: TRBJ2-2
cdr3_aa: CASSQPNSPNTGELFF

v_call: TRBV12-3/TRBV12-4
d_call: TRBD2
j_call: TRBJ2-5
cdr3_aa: CASSLLWEGRETQYF

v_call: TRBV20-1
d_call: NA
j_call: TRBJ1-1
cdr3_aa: CSARAKGGLNTEAFF

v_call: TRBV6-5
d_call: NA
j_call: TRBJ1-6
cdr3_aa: CASSYLPGPLHF

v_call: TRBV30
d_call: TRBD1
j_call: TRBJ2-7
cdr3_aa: CAWSGTGSEQYF

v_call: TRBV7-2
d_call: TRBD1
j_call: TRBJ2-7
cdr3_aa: CASSWGQGDYEQYF

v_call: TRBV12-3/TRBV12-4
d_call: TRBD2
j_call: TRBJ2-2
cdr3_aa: CASSSSSGSLPNTGELFF

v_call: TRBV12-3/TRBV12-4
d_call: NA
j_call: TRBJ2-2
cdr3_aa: CASRRGDTGELFF

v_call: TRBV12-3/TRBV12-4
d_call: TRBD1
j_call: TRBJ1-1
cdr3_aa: CASSPMRTGEAFF

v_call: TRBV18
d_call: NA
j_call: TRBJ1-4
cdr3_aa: CASSLGTMSEKLFF

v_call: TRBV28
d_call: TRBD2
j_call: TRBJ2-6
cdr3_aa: CASSGGGASGANVLTF

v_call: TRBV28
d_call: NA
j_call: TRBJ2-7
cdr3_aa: CASSFGYLDEQYF

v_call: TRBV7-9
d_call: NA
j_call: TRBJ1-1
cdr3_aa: CASSLDGGYTEAFF

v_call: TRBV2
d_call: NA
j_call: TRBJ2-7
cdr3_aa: CASSDRSYEQYF

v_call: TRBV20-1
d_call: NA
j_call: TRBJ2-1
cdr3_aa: CSARDWGQQFF

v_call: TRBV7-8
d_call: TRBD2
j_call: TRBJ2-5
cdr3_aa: CAGSTGLAGFQETQYF

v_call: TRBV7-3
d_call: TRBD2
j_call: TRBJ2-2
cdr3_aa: CASTTTSGNGELFF

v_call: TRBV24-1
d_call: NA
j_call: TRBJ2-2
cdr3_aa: CATSDSRGELFF

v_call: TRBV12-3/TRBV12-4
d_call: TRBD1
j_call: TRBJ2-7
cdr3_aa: CASSQGADRNEQYF

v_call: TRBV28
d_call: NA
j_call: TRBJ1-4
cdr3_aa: CASSATGQINEKLFF

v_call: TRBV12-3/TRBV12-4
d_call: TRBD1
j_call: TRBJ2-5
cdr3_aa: CASRQGTQETQYF

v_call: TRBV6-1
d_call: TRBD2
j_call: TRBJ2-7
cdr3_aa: CASRLLASHEQYF

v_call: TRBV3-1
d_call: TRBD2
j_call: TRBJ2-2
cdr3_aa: CASSPRAGAGTGELFF

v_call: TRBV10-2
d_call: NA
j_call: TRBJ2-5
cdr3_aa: CASSGGRQETQYF